One and the same sample provided the 20 T cell receptor beta chains below, sequenced in a study of blood T cells in healthy people across ages. A second roughly 7 to 12 cycle PCR used barcoded and J-beta primers. MiXCR was run by TCRdb on the 5' RACE reads, yielding one entry per CDR3 protein. Of under 1,000,000 distinct CDR3 sequences in the sample, 30% to 45% were seen once. The source material was blood. The origin of the receptors is a man aged 18 to 30 in good health.

This clonotype was seen more than once but under ten times. The CDR3: CASLRGAPFANYGYTF. CDR3 DNA sequence: TGTGCCAGCCTCAGAGGGGCGCCGTTCGCTAACTATGGCTACACCTTC. The V and J genes are TRBV12-3 or TRBV12-4 and TRBJ1-2, with D tentatively TRBD1 (5 bases). The CDR3 is 16 residues long. Trimming left V 8 bases short and J 0 bases short, with 19 bases between.

CDR3 sequence reads: CSARELGQGANNSPLHF. CDR3 bases: TGCAGTGCTAGAGAGTTAGGTCAGGGGGCCAATAATTCACCCCTCCACTTT. The gene calls are TRBV20-1 and TRBJ1-6, with TRBD1 matching over 8 bases. The CDR3 covers 17 residues. With V trimmed by 0 bases and J by 5 bases, 9 bases remained unmatched. CDR1 and CDR2 from the germline V gene are DFQATT and SNEGSKA (reference sequence).

In regard to this clonotype: Compared with germline, one end of the junction differs, possibly owing to a read error. The chain carries TRBV20-1 and TRBJ1-6; D uncertain. This CDR3 region has 15 residues. The germline V gene encodes CDR1 DFQATT and CDR2 SNEGSKA (reference sequence). CDR3 residues: CSARRTGNYNSPPHF. The CDR3 DNA reads as TGCAGTGCTAGACGGACCGGGAACTATAATTCACCCCCCCACTTT.

The chain has TRBV5-1 and TRBJ2-7, with TRBD2 identical over 8 bases. This CDR3 region has 13 residues. Germline-derived CDR1 and CDR2 are SGHRS and YFSETQ. V shed 2 bases and J 6 bases; nucleotides not matched to a gene: 4. The CDR3 DNA reads TGCGCCAGCAGCTTCCGGGGGGGCCTCGAGCAGTACTTC. Translated: CASSFRGGLEQYF.

The chain has TRBV5-1 and TRBJ2-1, with D possibly being TRBD2 (5 bases). Germline CDR1 SGHRS, CDR2 YFSETQ. The CDR3 sequence is 15 residues long. The V gene lost 7 bases and the J gene lost 9 bases, with 23 bases spanning the gap. CDR3 amino acids: CASVPDNRGSAEQFF. CDR3 coding DNA: TGCGCCAGCGTGCCAGACAACCGGGGTTCTGCTGAGCAGTTCTTC.

This clonotype was observed at least ten times. The gene calls are TRBV12-1 and TRBJ1-2; the D call in the table, TRBD1, was not verified against the DNA. TRBV12-1 has pseudogene status. The CDR3 extends over 16 amino acids. For the CDR3, the DNA is TGTGCCAGCAGCTTCGACCCAGACAGGGAGAACTATGGCTACACCTTC. This translates into CASSFDPDRENYGYTF.

About this clonotype itself: Compared with germline, one end of the junction differs, possibly owing to a read error. This rearrangement joins TRBV7-9 to TRBJ2-3, with 7 nucleotides matching TRBD1. The V gene's germline CDR1 is SEHNR and CDR2 FQNEAQ (reference sequence). The CDR3 is 12 residues long. The CDR3 coding sequence is TGTTCCAGCAGCAACGACAGGGTTGCGCAGTATTTT. Amino acid sequence: CSSSNDRVAQYF.

Comments on this clonotype: The junction shows a germline mismatch at one end, possibly a read error. CDR3 sequence: CDSRQGAGIGTEAFF. The CDR3 DNA follows: TGTGACAGCAGACAGGGGGCAGGAATTGGCACTGAAGCTTTCTTT. The chain links TRBV7-9 to TRBJ1-1, with 10 nucleotides matching TRBD1. Germline CDR1 and CDR2: SEHNR and FQNEAQ (reference sequence). The CDR3 has 15 amino acids.

This clonotype occurred a few times. This chain uses TRBV4-1 with TRBJ2-3; D remains ambiguous. The ends were cut back, 5 bases at V and 0 bases at J, with 15 bases in the middle. Germline V CDR1 and CDR2: MGHRA, YSYEKL. The CDR3 sequence is 16 residues long. The CDR3 here is CASSGFGLISTDTQYF. CDR3 bases: TGCGCCAGCAGCGGGTTTGGGCTAATCAGCACAGATACGCAGTATTTT.

In its sample, this clonotype was seen once. At one end, the junction sequence differs from germline, possibly due to a read error. Written as DNA, the CDR3 is TGCAGCGCTAGAGGGGACAAGACGCAGTACTTC. Its protein is CSARGDKTQYF. The V gene is TRBV20-1, the J gene TRBJ2-5, with D tentatively TRBD1 (6 bases). The CDR3 spans 11 residues. Germline V gene sequence: CDR1 DFQATT, CDR2 SNEGSKA (reference sequence).

The sample holds many counts of this clonotype. This rearrangement joins TRBV12-3 or TRBV12-4 to TRBJ1-4, with 10 bases aligning to TRBD1. The CDR3 is 15 amino acids. The J segment lost 7 bases and the V segment lost 6 bases, leaving 8 bases of the junction unmatched. CDR3 amino acids: CASRPTGTGAEKLFF. DNA for the CDR3: TGTGCCAGCAGACCAACCGGGACAGGGGCTGAAAAACTGTTTTTT.

This clonotype was seen more than once but under ten times. This chain connects TRBV3-1 to TRBJ2-7; no definite D call. Trimming removed 4 bases at V and 7 bases at J, with 14 bases between. Looked up from germline, CDR1 is LGHDT and CDR2 is YNNKEL (reference sequence). The CDR3 contains 13 residues. In DNA form, the CDR3 reads TGTGCCAGCAGCCGTGGTAAGGGCTATGAGCAGTACTTC. This translates into CASSRGKGYEQYF.

To note about this clonotype: A single base separates this from a much larger clone, so it may be a read error. V is TRBV12-3 or TRBV12-4 and J is TRBJ2-6, with D perhaps matching TRBD1 (5 bases). The CDR3 is made up of 15 amino acids. Written as DNA, the CDR3 is TGTGCCAGCAGTTTACTGGGTAATGGGGCCAACGTCCCGACTTTC. It yields the protein CASSLLGNGANVPTF.

The chain combines TRBV11-2 with TRBJ1-5; TRBD1 is a possible D gene (6 bases). The CDR3 runs 16 residues. Per the germline V gene, CDR1 is SGHAT and CDR2 is FQNNGV. Trimming shortened V by 1 base and J by 3 bases, and 13 bases separated the two germline ends. This CDR3 is CASSLGVGTNNQPQHF. The CDR3 bases are TGTGCCAGCAGCTTAGGGGTTGGGACAAACAATCAGCCCCAGCATTTT.

J is TRBJ1-1 and V is TRBV20-1; 8 bases match TRBD1. Germline values: CDR1 DFQATT, CDR2 SNEGSKA (reference sequence). V dropped 5 bases and J dropped 5; count of bases not matched to a gene: 10. This CDR3 comprises 14 residues. CDR3 coding DNA: TGCAGTGCTCCTCGGACAGGGACGGGGACTGAAGCTTTCTTT. As protein: CSAPRTGTGTEAFF.

To note about this clonotype: One end of the junction fails to match germline, which may point to a read error. J is TRBJ2-5 and V is TRBV12-3 or TRBV12-4, with 8 positions matching TRBD1. CDR3 length: 14 residues. CDR3 bases: TGTGCCGGCAGTTTGCAGGGGGCTCAAGAGACCCAGTACTTC. This gives the protein CAGSLQGAQETQYF.

This clonotype was counted ten times or more. V is TRBV24-1 and J is TRBJ2-5; no firm D call. This CDR3 region has 14 residues. V lost 4 bases and J lost 0, with 8 bases in between. Germline V gene lookup returns CDR1 KGHDR and CDR2 SFDVKD. The CDR3 region has the DNA TGTGCCACCAGTGACTTAACGGACCAAGAGACCCAGTACTTC. This sequence encodes CATSDLTDQETQYF.

This clonotype was counted between two and nine times. At one boundary the junction diverges from the germline segment, which might be a read error. The chain carries TRBV20-1 and TRBJ1-5; 8 nucleotides agree with TRBD1. The CDR3 is made up of 18 amino acids. The V gene's germline CDR1 is DFQATT and CDR2 SNEGSKA (reference sequence). The CDR3 sequence is CSAGDLLRVRGLHQPQHF. The CDR3 DNA follows: TGCAGTGCTGGAGATCTCCTTAGGGTCAGGGGGCTTCATCAGCCCCAGCATTTT.

This clonotype is a singleton in its sample. One junction end disagrees with the germline gene, perhaps due to a read error. V is TRBV27 and J is TRBJ2-2; the D gene could be TRBD1 or TRBD2 (6 bases each). The germline V gene has CDR1 MNHEY and CDR2 SMNVEV (reference sequence). This CDR3 spans 16 amino acids. The CDR3 coding sequence is TGTGCCAGCCGAACCTTACAGGGAGCGAACACCGGGGGGCTGTTTTTT. Its translation is CASRTLQGANTGGLFF.

This rearrangement joins TRBV15 to TRBJ1-1; TRBD1 matches 7 bases. The CDR3 is 14 amino acids. Germline V gives CDR1 LNHNV, CDR2 YYDKDF (reference sequence). With V trimmed by 2 bases and J by 7 bases, 7 bases remained unmatched. The CDR3 loop is CATSRHRGRGEAFF. CDR3 nucleotides: TGTGCCACCAGCAGACACAGGGGCCGGGGTGAAGCTTTCTTT.